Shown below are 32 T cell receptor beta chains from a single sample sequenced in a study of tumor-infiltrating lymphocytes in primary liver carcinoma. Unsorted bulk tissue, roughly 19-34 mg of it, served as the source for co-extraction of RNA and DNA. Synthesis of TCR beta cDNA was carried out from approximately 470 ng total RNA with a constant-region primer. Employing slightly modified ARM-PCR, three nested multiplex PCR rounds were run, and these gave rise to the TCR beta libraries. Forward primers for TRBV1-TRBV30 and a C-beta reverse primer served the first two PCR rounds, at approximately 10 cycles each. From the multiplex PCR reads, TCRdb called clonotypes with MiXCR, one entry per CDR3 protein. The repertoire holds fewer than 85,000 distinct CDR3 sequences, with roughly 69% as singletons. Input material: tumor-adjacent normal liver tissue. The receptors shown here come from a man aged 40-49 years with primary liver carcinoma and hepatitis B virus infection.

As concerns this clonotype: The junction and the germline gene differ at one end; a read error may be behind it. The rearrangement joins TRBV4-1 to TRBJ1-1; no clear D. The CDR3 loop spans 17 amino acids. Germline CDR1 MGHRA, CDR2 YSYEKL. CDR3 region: CANSQDIERMVNTEAFF. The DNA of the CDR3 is TGCGCCAACAGCCAAGATATCGAGAGGATGGTGAACACTGAAGCTTTCTTT.

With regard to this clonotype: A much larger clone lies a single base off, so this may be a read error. CDR3 nucleotide sequence: TGTACCAGCAGTGAAGGGACTAGCGGGAGTTACGAGCAGTACTTC. As protein: CTSSEGTSGSYEQYF. The chain has TRBV6-1 and TRBJ2-7; TRBD2 matches 14 bases. The CDR3 sequence is 15 residues long. Germline V gene data show CDR1 as MNHNS and CDR2 as SASEGT.

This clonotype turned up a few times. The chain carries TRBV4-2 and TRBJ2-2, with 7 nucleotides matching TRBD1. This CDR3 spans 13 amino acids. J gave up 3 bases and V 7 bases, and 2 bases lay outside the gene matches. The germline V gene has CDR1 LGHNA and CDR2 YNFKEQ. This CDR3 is CASTGGYTGELFF. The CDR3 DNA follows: TGTGCCAGCACAGGGGGTTACACCGGGGAGCTGTTTTTT.

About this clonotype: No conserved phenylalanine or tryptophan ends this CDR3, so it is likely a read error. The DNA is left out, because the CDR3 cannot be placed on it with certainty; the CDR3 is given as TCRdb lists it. This CDR3 reads CSVEGQGVGETRYL. The J gene is TRBJ2-5, the V gene TRBV29-1; TRBD1, the table's D call, was not compared with the DNA. CDR1 is SQVTM and CDR2 is ANQGSEA in the germline V gene. The CDR3 comprises 14 residues, both ends counted.

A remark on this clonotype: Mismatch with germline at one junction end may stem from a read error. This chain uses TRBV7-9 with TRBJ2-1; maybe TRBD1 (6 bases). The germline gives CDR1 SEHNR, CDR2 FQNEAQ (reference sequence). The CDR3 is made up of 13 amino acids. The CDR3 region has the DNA TGTGCCAGCAGTTCGGCAGGGGCGGATGAGCAGCTCTTC. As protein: CASSSAGADEQLF.

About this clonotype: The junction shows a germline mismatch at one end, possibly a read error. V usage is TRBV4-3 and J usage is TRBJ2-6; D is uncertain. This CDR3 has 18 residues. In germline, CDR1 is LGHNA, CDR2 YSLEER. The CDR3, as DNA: TGCACCATCAGCCAAGATGCAGGCCTAGTCTCTAGGGCCAACGTCCTGACTTTC. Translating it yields CTISQDAGLVSRANVLTF.

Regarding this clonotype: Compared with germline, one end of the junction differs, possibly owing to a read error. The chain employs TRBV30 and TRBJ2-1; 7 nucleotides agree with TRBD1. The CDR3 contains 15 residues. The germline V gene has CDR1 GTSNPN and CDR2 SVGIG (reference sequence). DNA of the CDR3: TGTGCCTGGACTCGACGGACAGGCTTCTACAGTGAGCAATTCTTC. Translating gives CAWTRRTGFYSEQFF. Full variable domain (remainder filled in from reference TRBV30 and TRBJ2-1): SQTIHQWPATLVQPVGSPLSLECTVEGTSNPNLYWYRQAAGRGLQLLFYSVGIGQISSEVPQNLSASRPQDRQFILSSKKLLLSDSGFYLCAWTRRTGFYSEQFFGPGTRLTVL.

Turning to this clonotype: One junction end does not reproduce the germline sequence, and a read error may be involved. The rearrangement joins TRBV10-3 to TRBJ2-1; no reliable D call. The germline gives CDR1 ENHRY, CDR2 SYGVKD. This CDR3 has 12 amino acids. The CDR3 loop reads CAISEGFDKQFF. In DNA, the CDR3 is TGTGCCATCAGTGAAGGATTTGATAAGCAATTCTTC.

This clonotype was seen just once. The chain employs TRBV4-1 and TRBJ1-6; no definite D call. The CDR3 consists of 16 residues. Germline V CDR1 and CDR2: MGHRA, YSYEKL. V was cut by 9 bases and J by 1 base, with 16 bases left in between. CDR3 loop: CASCREEVSYNSPLHF. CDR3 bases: TGCGCCAGTTGCCGAGAAGAGGTTTCCTATAATTCACCCCTCCACTTT.

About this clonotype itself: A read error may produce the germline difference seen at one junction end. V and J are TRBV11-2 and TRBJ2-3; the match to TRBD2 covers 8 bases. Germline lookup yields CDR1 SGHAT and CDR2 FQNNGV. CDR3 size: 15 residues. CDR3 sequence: CSSSLPTSGFPAQYF. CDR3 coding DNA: TGTTCCAGCAGCTTACCAACTAGCGGATTTCCGGCGCAGTATTTT.

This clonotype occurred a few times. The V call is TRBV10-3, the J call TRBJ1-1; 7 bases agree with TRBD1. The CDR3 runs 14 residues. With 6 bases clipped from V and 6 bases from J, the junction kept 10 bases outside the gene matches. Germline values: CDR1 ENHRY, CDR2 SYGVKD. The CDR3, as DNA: TGTGCCATCAGCTCGAGGGACAGAGGCCCTGAAGCTTTCTTT. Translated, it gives CAISSRDRGPEAFF.

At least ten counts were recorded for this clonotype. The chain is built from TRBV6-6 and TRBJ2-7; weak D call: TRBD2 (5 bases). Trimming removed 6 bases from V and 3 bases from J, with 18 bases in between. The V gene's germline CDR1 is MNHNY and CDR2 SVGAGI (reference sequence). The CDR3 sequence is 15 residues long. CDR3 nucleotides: TGTGCCAGCAGGCCCGCTATTTCCGGGATCTACGAGCAGTACTTC. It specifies CASRPAISGIYEQYF.

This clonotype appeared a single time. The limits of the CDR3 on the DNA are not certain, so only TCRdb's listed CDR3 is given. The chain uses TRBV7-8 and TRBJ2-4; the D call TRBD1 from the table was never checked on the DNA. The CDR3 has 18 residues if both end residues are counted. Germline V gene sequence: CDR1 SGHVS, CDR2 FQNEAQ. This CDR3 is CTSSLVGRGSVAKNIQCF.

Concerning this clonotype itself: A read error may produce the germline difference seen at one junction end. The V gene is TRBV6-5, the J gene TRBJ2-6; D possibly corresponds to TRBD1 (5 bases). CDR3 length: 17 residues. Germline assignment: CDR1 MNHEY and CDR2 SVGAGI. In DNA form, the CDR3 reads TGTGCCAGCATTCACTCTCAGGGTTTATCTGGGGCCAACGTCTTGACTTTC. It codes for CASIHSQGLSGANVLTF.

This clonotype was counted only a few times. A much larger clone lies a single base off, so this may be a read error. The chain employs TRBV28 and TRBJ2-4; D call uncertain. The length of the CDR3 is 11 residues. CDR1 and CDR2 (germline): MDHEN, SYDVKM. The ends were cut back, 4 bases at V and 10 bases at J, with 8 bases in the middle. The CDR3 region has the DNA TGTGCCAGCAGTTCGATACTTATTCAGTACTTC. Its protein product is CASSSILIQYF. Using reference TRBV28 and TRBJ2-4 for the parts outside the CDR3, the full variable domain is DVKVTQSSRYLVKRTGEKVFLECVQDMDHENMFWYRQDPGLGLRLIYFSYDVKMKEKGDIPEGYSVSREKKERFSLILESASTNQTSMYLCASSSILIQYFGAGTRLSVL.

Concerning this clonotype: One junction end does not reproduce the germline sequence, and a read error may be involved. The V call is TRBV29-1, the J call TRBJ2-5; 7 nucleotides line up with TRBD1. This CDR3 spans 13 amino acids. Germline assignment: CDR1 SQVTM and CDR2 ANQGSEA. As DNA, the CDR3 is TGCAGAGTTGACGAACAGGGGATGGAGAGCCAGTACTTC. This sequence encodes CRVDEQGMESQYF.

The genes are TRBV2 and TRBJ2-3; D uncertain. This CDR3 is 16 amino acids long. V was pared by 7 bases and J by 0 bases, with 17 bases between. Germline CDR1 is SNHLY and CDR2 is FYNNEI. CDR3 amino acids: CASTRKAATSTDTQYF. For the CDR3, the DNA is TGTGCCAGCACCCGAAAGGCTGCTACTAGCACAGATACGCAGTATTTT.

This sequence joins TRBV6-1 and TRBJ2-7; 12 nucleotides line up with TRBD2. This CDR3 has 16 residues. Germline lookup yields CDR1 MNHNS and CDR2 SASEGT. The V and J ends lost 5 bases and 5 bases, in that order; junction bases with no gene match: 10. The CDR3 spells CASSSPELAGGDEQYF. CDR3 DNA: TGTGCCAGCAGTTCCCCGGAACTAGCGGGAGGCGACGAGCAGTACTTC.

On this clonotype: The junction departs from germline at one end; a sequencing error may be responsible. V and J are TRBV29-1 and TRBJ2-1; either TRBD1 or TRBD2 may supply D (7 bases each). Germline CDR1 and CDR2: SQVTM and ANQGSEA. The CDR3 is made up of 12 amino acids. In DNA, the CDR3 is TGCAGCGCCAGGGCAGGGGGGGCTGAGCAGCTCTTC. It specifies CSARAGGAEQLF.

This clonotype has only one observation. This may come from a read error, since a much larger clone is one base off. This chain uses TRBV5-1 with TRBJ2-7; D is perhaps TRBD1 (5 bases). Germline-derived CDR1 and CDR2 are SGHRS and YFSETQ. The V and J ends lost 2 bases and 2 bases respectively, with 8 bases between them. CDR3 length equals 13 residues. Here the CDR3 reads CASSFGRAYEQYF. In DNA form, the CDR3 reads TGCGCCAGCAGCTTTGGCAGGGCCTACGAGCAGTACTTC.

As DNA, the CDR3 is TGTGCCAGCACCCGAGCGGGAGGGGTATACAATGAGCAGTTCTTC. It is translated as CASTRAGGVYNEQFF. The rearrangement links TRBV6-5 to TRBJ2-1; the match to TRBD2 covers 10 bases. Germline assignment: CDR1 MNHEY and CDR2 SVGAGI. This CDR3 is built from 15 residues. Unmatched junction bases numbered 7, after V lost 7 bases and J lost 4 bases.

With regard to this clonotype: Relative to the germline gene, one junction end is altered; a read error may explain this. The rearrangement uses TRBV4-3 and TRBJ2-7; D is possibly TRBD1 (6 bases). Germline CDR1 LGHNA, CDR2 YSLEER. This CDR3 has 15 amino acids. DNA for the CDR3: TGCGTCAGCAGCCAAGAAACAGGGTGCTCCTACGAGCAGTACTTC. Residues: CVSSQETGCSYEQYF.

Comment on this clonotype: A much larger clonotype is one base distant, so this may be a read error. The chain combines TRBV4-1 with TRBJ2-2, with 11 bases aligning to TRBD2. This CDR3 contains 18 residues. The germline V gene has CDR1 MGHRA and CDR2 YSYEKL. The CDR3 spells CVSSLALAGGPDTWELFF. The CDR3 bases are TGCGTCAGCAGCCTCGCTTTAGCGGGAGGGCCGGACACCTGGGAGCTGTTTTTT.

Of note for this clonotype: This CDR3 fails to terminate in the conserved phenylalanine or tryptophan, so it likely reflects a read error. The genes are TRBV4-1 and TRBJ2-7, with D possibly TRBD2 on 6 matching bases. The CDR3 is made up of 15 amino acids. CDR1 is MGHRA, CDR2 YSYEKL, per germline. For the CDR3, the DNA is TGTGCCAGCAACCAAGATTTGGGAGGTGGCTACGAGCAGTACCTC. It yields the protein CASNQDLGGGYEQYL.

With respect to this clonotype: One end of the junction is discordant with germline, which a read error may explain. The CDR3 reads CAISYTRGSSPGYTF. CDR3 in DNA: TGTGCCATCAGCTATACAAGGGGCTCCTCCCCTGGCTACACATTC. V and J are TRBV11-2 and TRBJ1-2, with a weak D call TRBD1 (5 bases). Per germline, CDR1 SGHAT and CDR2 FQNNGV. The CDR3 loop spans 15 amino acids. Complete variable domain (other parts from reference TRBV11-2 and TRBJ1-2): EAGVAQSPRYKIIEKRQSVAFWCNPISGHATLYWYQQILGQGPKLLIQFQNNGVVDDSQLPKDRFSAERLKGVDSTLKIQPAKLEDSAVYLCAISYTRGSSPGYTFGSGTRLTVV.

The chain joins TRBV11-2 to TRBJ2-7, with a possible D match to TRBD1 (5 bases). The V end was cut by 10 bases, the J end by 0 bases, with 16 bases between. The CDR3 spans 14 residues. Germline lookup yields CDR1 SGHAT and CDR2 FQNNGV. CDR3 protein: CANNSNRNSYEQYF. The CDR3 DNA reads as TGTGCCAACAACTCTAACAGGAACTCCTACGAGCAGTACTTC.

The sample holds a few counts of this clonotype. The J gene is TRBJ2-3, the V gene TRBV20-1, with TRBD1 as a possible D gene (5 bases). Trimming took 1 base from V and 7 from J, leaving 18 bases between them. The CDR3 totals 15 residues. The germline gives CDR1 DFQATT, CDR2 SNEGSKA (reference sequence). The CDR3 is CSARADSVRFNTQYF. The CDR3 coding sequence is TGCAGTGCTAGAGCCGACAGCGTTAGGTTTAATACGCAGTATTTT.

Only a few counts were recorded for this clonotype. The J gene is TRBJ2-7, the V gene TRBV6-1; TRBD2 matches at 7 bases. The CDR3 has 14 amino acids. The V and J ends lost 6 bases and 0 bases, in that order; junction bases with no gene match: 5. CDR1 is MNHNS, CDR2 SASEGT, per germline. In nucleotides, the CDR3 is TGTGCCAGCAGGGTAGCGGGCAGCTCCTACGAGCAGTACTTC. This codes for CASRVAGSSYEQYF.

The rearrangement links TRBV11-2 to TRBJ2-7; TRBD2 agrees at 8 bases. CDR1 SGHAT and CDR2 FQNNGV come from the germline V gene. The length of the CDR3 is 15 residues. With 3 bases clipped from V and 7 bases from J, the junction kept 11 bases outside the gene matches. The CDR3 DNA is TGTGCCAGCAGCTTCCTCTTAGCGGGGCCCAGGGAGCAGTACTTC. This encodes CASSFLLAGPREQYF.

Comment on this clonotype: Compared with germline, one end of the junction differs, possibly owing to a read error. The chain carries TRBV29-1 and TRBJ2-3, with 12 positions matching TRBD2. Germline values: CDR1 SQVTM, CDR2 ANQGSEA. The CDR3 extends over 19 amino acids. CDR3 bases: TGCAGTGTTGTGGGAACACTAGCGGGAGGTGGTAGTATCGCAGATACGCAGTATTTT. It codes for CSVVGTLAGGGSIADTQYF.

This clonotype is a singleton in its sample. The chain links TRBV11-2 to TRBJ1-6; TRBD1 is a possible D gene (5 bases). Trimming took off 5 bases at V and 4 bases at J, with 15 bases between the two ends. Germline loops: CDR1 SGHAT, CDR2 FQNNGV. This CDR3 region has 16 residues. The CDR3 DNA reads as TGTGCCAGCAGCATAGGGGACGACGCTTATAATTCACCCCTCCACTTT. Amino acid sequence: CASSIGDDAYNSPLHF.

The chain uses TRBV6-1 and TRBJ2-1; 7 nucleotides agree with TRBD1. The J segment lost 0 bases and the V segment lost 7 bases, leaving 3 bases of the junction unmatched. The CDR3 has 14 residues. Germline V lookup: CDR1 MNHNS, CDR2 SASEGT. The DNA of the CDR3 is TGTGCCAGCAACACAGGGGACTCCTACAATGAGCAGTTCTTC. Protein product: CASNTGDSYNEQFF.